Listed below are T cell receptor beta chains from one sample, sequenced in a study of T-cell memory formation after mild COVID-19. TCRdb itself ran the 5' RACE reads through MiXCR, one entry per CDR3 protein. The sample consists of about 190,000 distinct CDR3 sequences, about a sixth of them appearing once. The material sequenced was PBMCs or a T cell subset sorted from them (not recorded which). These receptors were taken from an adult woman who had mild COVID-19 (a few samples of this study predate the infection). Cell type and time point are not known. CDR3s include the opening cysteine and the closing phenylalanine or tryptophan. The D gene is left open where the match is weak. Where a row states a size, it is once, few, many or the class of an expanded clone; other rows omit it.

V gene	J gene	clone size	D gene	CDR3 protein	CDR3 DNA
TRBV5-1	TRBJ2-7	few	TRBD1	CASSLAPGTGAYPYEQYF	TGCGCCAGCAGCTTGGCCCCCGGGACAGGCGCTTACCCCTACGAGCAGTACTTC
TRBV18	TRBJ2-2	.	.	CASSPGQENTGELFF	TGTGCCAGCTCACCGGGACAAGAGAACACCGGGGAGCTGTTTTTT
TRBV15	TRBJ2-7	few	TRBD2	CATSSIAGVSYEQYF	TGTGCCACCAGCAGCATAGCGGGAGTTTCGTACGAGCAGTACTTC
TRBV13	TRBJ2-1	few	.	CASSPPGGALYNEQFF	TGTGCCAGCAGCCCTCCTGGCGGAGCCCTCTACAATGAGCAGTTCTTC
TRBV15	TRBJ1-1	.	.	CATSRDKVPVTEAFF	TGTGCCACCAGCAGAGATAAGGTCCCCGTCACTGAAGCTTTCTTT
TRBV5-1	TRBJ1-2	.	.	CASSLGAGWGYTF	TGCGCCAGCAGCTTGGGCGCTGGTTGGGGCTACACCTTC
TRBV14	TRBJ2-1	.	TRBD1	CASSRQGTPRNEQFF	TGTGCCAGCAGCCGACAGGGAACCCCAAGAAATGAGCAGTTCTTC
TRBV29-1	TRBJ2-1	few	TRBD2	CSVVNQGRDHNEQFF	TGCAGCGTTGTGAATCAAGGGAGGGACCACAATGAGCAGTTCTTC
TRBV9	TRBJ2-7	.	.	CASSVASGDREQYF	TGTGCCAGCAGCGTAGCTTCGGGGGACCGCGAGCAGTACTTC
TRBV25-1	TRBJ2-7	.	TRBD1	CASSAGQGTYLDEQYF	TGTGCCAGCAGTGCTGGACAGGGGACGTACTTAGACGAGCAGTACTTC
TRBV6-1	TRBJ2-7	.	TRBD1	CASRDGQGSYEQYF	TGTGCCAGCCGGGACGGACAGGGGTCCTACGAGCAGTACTTC
TRBV7-7	TRBJ2-7	.	.	CASSPSASGQGEQYF	TGTGCCAGCAGCCCCTCCGCCAGTGGCCAGGGGGAGCAGTACTTC
TRBV6-5	TRBJ1-2	few	TRBD1	CASTGQGVLYGYTF	TGTGCCAGCACCGGACAGGGTGTCCTCTATGGCTACACCTTC
TRBV12-3/TRBV12-4	TRBJ2-7	few	TRBD2	CASRAGGQKQYF	TGTGCCAGCAGAGCGGGGGGTCAGAAGCAGTACTTC
TRBV6-6	TRBJ2-7	.	.	CASPPGGEQYF	TGTGCCAGCCCGCCCGGCGGCGAGCAGTACTTC
TRBV10-3	TRBJ1-1	.	.	CAISGQQGGTEAFF	TGTGCCATCAGTGGCCAACAGGGTGGGACTGAAGCTTTCTTT
TRBV5-1	TRBJ2-1	many	TRBD2	CASSQDSGSWYEQFF	TGCGCCAGCAGCCAGGATAGCGGGAGTTGGTATGAGCAGTTCTTC
TRBV5-1	TRBJ1-2	.	.	CASRTGIEGYTF	TGCGCCAGTAGGACCGGGATAGAGGGCTACACCTTC
TRBV11-2	TRBJ2-2	few	.	CASSFGIANTGELFF	TGTGCCAGCAGCTTCGGGATAGCGAACACCGGGGAGCTGTTTTTT
TRBV14	TRBJ1-2	few	TRBD1	CASSQKTGTGGYTF	TGTGCCAGCAGCCAAAAGACCGGGACAGGGGGCTACACCTTC
TRBV7-3	TRBJ1-1	few	.	CASSLLEGTEAFF	TGTGCCAGCAGCTTATTAGAGGGGACTGAAGCTTTCTTT
TRBV12-3/TRBV12-4	TRBJ2-3	few	TRBD2	CASSLGGITDTQYF	TGTGCCAGCAGTTTGGGGGGGATCACAGATACGCAGTATTTT
TRBV6-2/TRBV6-3	TRBJ2-7	once	TRBD2	CASSYALAGAYEQYF	TGTGCCAGCAGTTACGCGCTAGCGGGAGCATACGAGCAGTACTTC
TRBV15	TRBJ2-3	.	.	CATSVGRDTQYF	TGTGCCACCAGCGTCGGCCGAGATACGCAGTATTTT
TRBV29-1	TRBJ2-1	.	TRBD2	CSVAPGTSGYNEQFF	TGCAGCGTTGCTCCCGGGACTAGCGGTTACAATGAGCAGTTCTTC
TRBV7-6	TRBJ1-1	.	.	CASSLVMGSEAFF	TGTGCCAGCAGCTTAGTAATGGGATCTGAAGCTTTCTTT
TRBV6-2/TRBV6-3	TRBJ2-3	.	.	CASRPRADTQYF	TGTGCCAGCAGACCTAGGGCAGATACGCAGTATTTT
TRBV5-1	TRBJ2-2	.	TRBD1	CASSGGQHTGELFF	TGCGCCAGCAGCGGGGGACAGCACACCGGGGAGCTGTTTTTT
TRBV6-4	TRBJ2-2	few	TRBD2	CASRVERGGTGELFF	TGTGCCAGCAGAGTAGAGCGGGGAGGCACCGGGGAGCTGTTTTTT
TRBV12-3/TRBV12-4	TRBJ2-7	many	.	CASSFLSYEQYF	TGTGCCAGCAGTTTTTTGTCCTACGAGCAGTACTTC
TRBV12-3/TRBV12-4	TRBJ2-1	.	.	CASSLGSVEFF	TGTGCCAGCAGTTTAGGTTCGGTGGAGTTCTTC
TRBV5-6	TRBJ2-4	few	.	CASRNWGEAKNIQYF	TGTGCCAGCCGAAATTGGGGGGAAGCCAAAAACATTCAGTACTTC
TRBV12-3/TRBV12-4	TRBJ1-2	.	.	CASSLALKGYTF	TGTGCCAGCAGTTTAGCGCTAAAGGGCTACACCTTC
TRBV6-5	TRBJ2-5	few	.	CASSYRSRQETQYF	TGTGCCAGCAGTTACCGGAGCAGACAAGAGACCCAGTACTTC
TRBV7-2	TRBJ2-7	.	.	CASSLVGGEEQYF	TGTGCCAGCAGCTTAGTTGGCGGCGAGGAGCAGTACTTC
TRBV5-1	TRBJ1-5	.	.	CASSLDGAGALTQHF	TGCGCCAGCAGCTTGGATGGCGCCGGGGCCCTCACCCAGCATTTT
TRBV5-1	TRBJ2-6	.	TRBD1	CASSLYTGVSGANVLTF	TGCGCCAGCAGCTTGTATACAGGGGTCTCTGGGGCCAACGTCCTGACTTTC
TRBV7-2	TRBJ2-1	few	TRBD2	CASSAGGKVEQFF	TGTGCCAGCAGCGCCGGGGGGAAAGTCGAGCAGTTCTTC
TRBV5-5	TRBJ2-5	many	.	CASSLAYGGTQETQYF	TGTGCCAGCAGCTTGGCATACGGGGGCACCCAAGAGACCCAGTACTTC
TRBV11-2	TRBJ2-1	.	TRBD2	CASSQLGLAGRNEQFF	TGTGCCAGCAGCCAATTGGGGCTAGCGGGGCGCAATGAGCAGTTCTTC
TRBV6-4	TRBJ2-1	few	.	CASRDRYNEQFF	TGTGCCAGCAGGGACAGATACAATGAGCAGTTCTTC
TRBV18	TRBJ2-3	many	TRBD2	CASSPSGDTQYF	TGTGCCAGCAGCCCTAGCGGGGATACGCAGTATTTT
TRBV6-5	TRBJ1-5	.	TRBD1	CASRPDRGYQPQHF	TGTGCCAGCAGACCAGACAGGGGGTATCAGCCCCAGCATTTT
TRBV3-1	TRBJ2-7	.	.	CASSPGTTSSYEQYF	TGTGCCAGCAGCCCAGGGACAACGAGCTCCTACGAGCAGTACTTC
TRBV14	TRBJ2-1	.	.	CASSQGLTARSSYNEQFF	TGTGCCAGCAGCCAAGGCCTGACAGCGCGCAGCTCCTACAATGAGCAGTTCTTC
TRBV7-6	TRBJ2-7	.	TRBD2	CASSLAGTSGSTYEQYF	TGTGCCAGCAGCTTGGCCGGGACTAGCGGGAGCACCTACGAGCAGTACTTC
TRBV5-1	TRBJ1-6	.	TRBD1	CASRLDRGLGSPLHF	TGCGCCAGCCGATTGGACAGGGGCCTTGGGTCACCCCTCCACTTT
TRBV7-2	TRBJ2-2	few	.	CASSLVLSGTGELFF	TGTGCCAGCAGCTTAGTATTGAGCGGGACCGGGGAGCTGTTTTTT
TRBV2	TRBJ2-5	.	TRBD2	CASSRTSGRETQYF	TGTGCCAGCAGTCGGACTAGCGGGAGGGAGACCCAGTACTTC
TRBV12-3/TRBV12-4	TRBJ2-1	.	.	CVSESSYNEQFF	TGTGTAAGCGAGAGCTCCTACAATGAGCAGTTCTTC
TRBV7-9	TRBJ2-1	.	TRBD2	CASSFGTSGYNEQFF	TGTGCCAGCAGCTTCGGGACTAGCGGATACAATGAGCAGTTCTTC
TRBV3-1	TRBJ1-1	few	.	CASSQGLLTGTMNTEAFF	TGTGCCAGCAGCCAAGGTCTATTGACAGGAACTATGAACACTGAAGCTTTCTTT
TRBV4-2	TRBJ2-5	few	TRBD2	CASSYLTSSQRGETQYF	TGTGCCAGCAGCTATTTGACTAGCAGCCAAAGGGGAGAGACCCAGTACTTC
TRBV20-1	TRBJ1-2	.	.	CSAHRAPYGYTF	TGCAGTGCCCACAGGGCCCCTTATGGCTACACCTTC
TRBV12-3/TRBV12-4	TRBJ2-5	many	TRBD1	CASGTGGHETQYF	TGTGCCAGCGGGACAGGGGGCCACGAGACCCAGTACTTC
TRBV5-1	TRBJ2-1	many	TRBD1	CASSSSSGQRLHNEQFF	TGCGCCAGCAGTTCGTCATCGGGACAGCGTCTCCACAATGAGCAGTTCTTC